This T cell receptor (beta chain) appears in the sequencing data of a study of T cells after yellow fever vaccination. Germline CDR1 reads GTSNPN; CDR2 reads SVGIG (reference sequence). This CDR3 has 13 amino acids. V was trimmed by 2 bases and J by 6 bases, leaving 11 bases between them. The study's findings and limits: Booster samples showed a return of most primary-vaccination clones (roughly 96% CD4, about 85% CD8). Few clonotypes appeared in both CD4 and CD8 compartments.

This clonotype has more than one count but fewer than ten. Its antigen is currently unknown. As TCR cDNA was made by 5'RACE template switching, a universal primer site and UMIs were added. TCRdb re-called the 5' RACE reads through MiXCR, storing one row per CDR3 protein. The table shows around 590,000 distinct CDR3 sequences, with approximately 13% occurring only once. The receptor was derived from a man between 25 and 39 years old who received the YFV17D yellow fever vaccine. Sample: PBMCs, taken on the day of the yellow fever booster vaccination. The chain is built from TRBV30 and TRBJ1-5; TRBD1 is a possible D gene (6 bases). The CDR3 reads CAWSRPGVQPQHF. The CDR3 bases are TGTGCCTGGAGTAGGCCAGGGGTTCAGCCCCAGCATTTT.